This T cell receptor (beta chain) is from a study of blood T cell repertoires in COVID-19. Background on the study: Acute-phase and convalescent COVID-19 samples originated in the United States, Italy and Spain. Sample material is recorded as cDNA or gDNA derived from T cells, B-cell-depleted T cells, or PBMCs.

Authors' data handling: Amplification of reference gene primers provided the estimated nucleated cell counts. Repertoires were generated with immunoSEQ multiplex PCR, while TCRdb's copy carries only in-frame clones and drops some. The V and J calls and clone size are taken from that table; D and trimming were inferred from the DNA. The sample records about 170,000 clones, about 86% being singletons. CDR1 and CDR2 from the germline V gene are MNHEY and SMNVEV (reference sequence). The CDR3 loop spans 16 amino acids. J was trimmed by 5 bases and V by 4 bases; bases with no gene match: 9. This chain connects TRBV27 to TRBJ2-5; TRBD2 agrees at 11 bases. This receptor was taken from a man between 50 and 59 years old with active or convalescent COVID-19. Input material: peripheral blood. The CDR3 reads CASSSPASGGRETQYF. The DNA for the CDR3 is TGTGCCAGCAGTTCCCCTGCTAGCGGGGGGCGGGAGACCCAGTACTTC.